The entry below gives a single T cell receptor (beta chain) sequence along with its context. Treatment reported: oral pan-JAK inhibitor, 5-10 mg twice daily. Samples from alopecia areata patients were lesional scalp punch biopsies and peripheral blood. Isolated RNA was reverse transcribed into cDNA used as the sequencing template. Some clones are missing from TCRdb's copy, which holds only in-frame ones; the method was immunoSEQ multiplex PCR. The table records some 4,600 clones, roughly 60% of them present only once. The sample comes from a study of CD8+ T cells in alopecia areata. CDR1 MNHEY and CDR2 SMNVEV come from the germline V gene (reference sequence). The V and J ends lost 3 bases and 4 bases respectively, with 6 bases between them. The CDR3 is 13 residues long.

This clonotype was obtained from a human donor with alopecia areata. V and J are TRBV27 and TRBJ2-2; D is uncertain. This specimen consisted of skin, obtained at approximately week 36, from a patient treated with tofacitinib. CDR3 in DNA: TGTGCCAGCAGTTTTGGGTTCACCGGGGAGCTGTTTTTT. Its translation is CASSFGFTGELFF.